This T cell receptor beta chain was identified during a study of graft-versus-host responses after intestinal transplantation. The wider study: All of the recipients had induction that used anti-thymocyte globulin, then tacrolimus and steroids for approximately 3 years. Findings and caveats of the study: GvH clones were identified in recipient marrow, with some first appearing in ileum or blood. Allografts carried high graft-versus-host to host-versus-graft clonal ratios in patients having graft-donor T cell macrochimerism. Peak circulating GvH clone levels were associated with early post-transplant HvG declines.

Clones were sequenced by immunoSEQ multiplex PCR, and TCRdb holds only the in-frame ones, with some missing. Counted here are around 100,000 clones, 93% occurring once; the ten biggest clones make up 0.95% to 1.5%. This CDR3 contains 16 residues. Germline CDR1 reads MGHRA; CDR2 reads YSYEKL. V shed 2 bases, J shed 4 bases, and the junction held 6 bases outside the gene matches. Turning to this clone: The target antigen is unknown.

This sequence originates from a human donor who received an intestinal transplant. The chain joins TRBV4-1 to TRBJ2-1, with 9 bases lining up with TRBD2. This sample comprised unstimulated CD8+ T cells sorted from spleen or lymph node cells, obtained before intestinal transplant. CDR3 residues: CASSQLTSGPYNEQFF. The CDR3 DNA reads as TGCGCCAGCAGCCAATTGACTAGCGGACCTTACAATGAGCAGTTCTTC.